The clone carrying this TCR beta chain is a singleton in its sample. This sample is part of a study of blood T cell repertoires in COVID-19. Study overall: T cells, B-cell-depleted T cells, or PBMCs supplied cDNA or gDNA.

Seattle patients were enrolled while actively infected and followed longitudinally. In the original workflow: Amplification of reference gene primers was used by the study to estimate nucleated cell counts. Profiled with immunoSEQ multiplex PCR; TCRdb holds only in-frame clones, not every one. D and trimming were read from the DNA, whereas the V and J calls and clone size are those reported in that table. The sample lists about 150,000 clones; approximately 92% were seen once. This CDR3 contains 14 residues. From germline, CDR1 is MNHEY and CDR2 SMNVEV (reference sequence). Trimming pared 5 bases from V and 2 bases from J, leaving 11 bases between.

The rearrangement links TRBV27 to TRBJ2-3; D gene unclear. Sequenced: peripheral blood. The source of this sequence is a man aged 18 to 30 with COVID-19, enrolled during active disease. The CDR3 DNA reads TGTGCCAGCAGTGCGTCACCCCTCACAGATACGCAGTATTTT. This sequence encodes CASSASPLTDTQYF.